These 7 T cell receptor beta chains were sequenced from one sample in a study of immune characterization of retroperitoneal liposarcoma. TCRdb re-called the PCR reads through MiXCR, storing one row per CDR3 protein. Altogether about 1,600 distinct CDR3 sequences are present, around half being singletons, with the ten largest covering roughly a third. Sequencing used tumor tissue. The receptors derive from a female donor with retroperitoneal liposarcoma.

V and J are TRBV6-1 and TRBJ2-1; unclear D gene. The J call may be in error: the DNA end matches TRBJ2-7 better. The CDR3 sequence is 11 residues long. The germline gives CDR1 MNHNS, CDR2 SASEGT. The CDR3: CASSPGNEQYF. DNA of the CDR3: TGTGCCAGCAGTCCCGGCAATGAGCAGTACTTC.

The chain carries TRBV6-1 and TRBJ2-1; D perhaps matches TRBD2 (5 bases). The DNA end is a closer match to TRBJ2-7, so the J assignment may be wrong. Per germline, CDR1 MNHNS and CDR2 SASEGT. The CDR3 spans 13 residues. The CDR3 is CASSLTSSYEQYF. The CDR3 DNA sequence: TGTGCCAGCAGTCTTACTAGCTCCTACGAGCAGTACTTC.

The CDR3, as DNA: TGTGCCAGCAGTGAAACCGTAGTGGACACCGGGGAGCTGTTTTTT. It yields the protein CASSETVVDTGELFF. This chain joins TRBV6-1 and TRBJ2-2; D remains unclear. The CDR3 length is 15 residues. The V and J ends lost 2 bases and 3 bases respectively, with 10 bases between them. Germline CDR1 reads MNHNS; CDR2 reads SASEGT.

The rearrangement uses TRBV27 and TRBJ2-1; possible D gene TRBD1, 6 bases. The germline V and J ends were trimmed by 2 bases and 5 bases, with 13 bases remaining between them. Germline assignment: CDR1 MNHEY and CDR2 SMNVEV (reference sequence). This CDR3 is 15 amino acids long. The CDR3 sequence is CASSLRGQRNNEQFF. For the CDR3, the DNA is TGTGCCAGCAGTTTACGTGGACAGCGAAACAATGAGCAGTTCTTC.

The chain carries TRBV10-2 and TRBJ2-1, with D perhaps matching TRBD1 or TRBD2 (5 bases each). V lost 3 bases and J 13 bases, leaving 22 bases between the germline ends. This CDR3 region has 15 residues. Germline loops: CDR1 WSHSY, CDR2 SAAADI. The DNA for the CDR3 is TGCGCCAGCAGTGATCTCTTTCTGGGGACGGAGACCCAGTTCTTC. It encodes CASSDLFLGTETQFF.

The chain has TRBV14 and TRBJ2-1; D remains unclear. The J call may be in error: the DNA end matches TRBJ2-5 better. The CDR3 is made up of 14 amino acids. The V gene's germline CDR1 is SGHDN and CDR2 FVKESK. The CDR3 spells CASSQGLRQETQYF. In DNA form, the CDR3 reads TGTGCCAGCAGCCAAGGGCTGAGACAAGAGACCCAGTACTTC.

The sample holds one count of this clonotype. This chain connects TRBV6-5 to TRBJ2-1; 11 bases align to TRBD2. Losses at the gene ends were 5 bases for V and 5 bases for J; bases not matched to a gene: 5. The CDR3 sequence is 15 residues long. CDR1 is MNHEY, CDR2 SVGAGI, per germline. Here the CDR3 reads CASSPGTSGDNEQFF. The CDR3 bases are TGTGCCAGCAGTCCCGGGACTAGCGGCGACAATGAGCAGTTCTTC.